The 20 T cell receptor beta chains in this list originate from one sample, sequenced in a study of T cell clonotyping in hematopoietic cell transplantation. Libraries were prepared by immunoSEQ multiplex PCR; TCRdb keeps only in-frame clonotypes and omits some of them. Counted here are roughly 15,000 clones, more than 75% occurring once; the ten biggest clones make up around 4.2%. Sequencing used PBMCs, obtained 100 days after allogeneic stem cell transplant. These receptors originate from a male patient aged 60 to 75 who had an allogeneic stem cell transplant from a related donor, so the T cells may come from the graft donor. Some clones in this sample may be carry-over from other donors' samples.

The V and J genes are TRBV5-6 and TRBJ1-2; D call uncertain. The CDR3 loop spans 14 amino acids. Germline CDR1 is SGHDT and CDR2 is YYEEEE. V lost 2 bases and J lost 3, with 11 bases in between. The DNA of the CDR3 is TGTGCCAGCAGCTTAGGACCACGCCACTATGGCTACACCTTC. Amino acids: CASSLGPRHYGYTF.

The V and J genes are TRBV7-8 and TRBJ1-1; D not resolved. Trimming took off 0 bases at V and 3 bases at J, with 8 bases between the two ends. The V gene's germline CDR1 is SGHVS and CDR2 FQNEAQ. The CDR3 runs 14 residues. The CDR3 region is CASSLANWDTEAFF. The CDR3 DNA follows: TGTGCCAGCAGCTTAGCGAATTGGGACACTGAAGCTTTCTTT. Drawing the rest from reference TRBV7-8 and TRBJ1-1, the complete variable domain is GAGVSQSPRYKVAKRGQDVALRCDPISGHVSLFWYQQALGQGPEFLTYFQNEAQLDKSGLPSDRFFAERPEGSVSTLKIQRTQQEDSAVYLCASSLANWDTEAFFGQGTRLTVV.

The chain links TRBV28 to TRBJ1-2, with D uncertain. V was shortened by 4 bases and J by 8 bases, with 8 bases between the two germline ends. Germline V lookup: CDR1 MDHEN, CDR2 SYDVKM. CDR3 size: 11 residues. CDR3 DNA sequence: TGTGCCAGCAGTTGGGGAAGCGGCTACACCTTC. As protein: CASSWGSGYTF.

This clone was picked up one time. V gene TRBV5-8 combines with J gene TRBJ1-4, with D hard to call. V lost 4 bases and J 6 bases, leaving 16 bases between the germline ends. Germline loops: CDR1 SGHTS, CDR2 YDEGEE. The CDR3 totals 15 residues. In nucleotides, the CDR3 is TGTGCCAGCAGCCCCTGGGCCGACCTCGATGAAAAACTGTTTTTT. This encodes CASSPWADLDEKLFF.

The chain couples TRBV13 to TRBJ1-4; 9 bases map to TRBD1. The ends lost 5 bases at V and 5 bases at J; junction bases unmatched: 3. Germline values: CDR1 PRHDT, CDR2 FYEKMQ (reference sequence). The CDR3 contains 14 residues. This CDR3 is CASSPDRGNEKLFF. The DNA for the CDR3 is TGTGCCAGCAGCCCTGACAGGGGGAATGAAAAACTGTTTTTT.

This chain links TRBV19 with TRBJ2-1, with TRBD2 as a possible D gene (6 bases). The CDR3 has 16 residues. Germline CDR1 is LNHDA and CDR2 is SQIVND (reference sequence). Trimming shortened V by 6 bases and J by 5 bases, and 20 bases separated the two germline ends. Here the CDR3 reads CASSLELQRANNEQFF. Written as DNA, the CDR3 is TGTGCCAGTAGCTTGGAACTCCAGCGGGCGAACAATGAGCAGTTCTTC.

The chain joins TRBV19 to TRBJ1-5; D unclear. Trimming cost V 7 bases and J 3 bases, with 13 bases left between them. CDR1 is LNHDA and CDR2 is SQIVND in the germline V gene (reference sequence). The CDR3 has 14 amino acids. CDR3 DNA: TGTGCCAGTACCCGGGCCCAGTCCAATCAGCCCCAGCATTTT. It codes for CASTRAQSNQPQHF.

V and J are TRBV4-1 and TRBJ1-1; D not certain. Germline V gene lookup returns CDR1 MGHRA and CDR2 YSYEKL. The CDR3 consists of 16 residues. The V gene lost 1 base and the J gene lost 8 bases, with 20 bases spanning the gap. The CDR3 here is CASSQAFTTETQEAFF. CDR3 nucleotide sequence: TGCGCCAGCAGCCAAGCCTTTACTACAGAGACCCAAGAAGCTTTCTTT.

The V gene is TRBV5-1, the J gene TRBJ2-3, with D perhaps TRBD1 (5 bases). V shed 0 bases and J shed 6 bases, with 17 bases lying between them. Germline CDR1 and CDR2: SGHRS and YFSETQ. This CDR3 is built from 16 residues. CDR3 nucleotide sequence: TGCGCCAGCAGCTTGGCCGGCCAGGGCCTCCGGGATACGCAGTATTTT. As protein: CASSLAGQGLRDTQYF. Full variable domain (missing parts from reference TRBV5-1 and TRBJ2-3): KAGVTQTPRYLIKTRGQQVTLSCSPISGHRSVSWYQQTPGQGLQFLFEYFSETQRNKGNFPGRFSGRQFSNSRSEMNVSTLELGDSALYLCASSLAGQGLRDTQYFGPGTRLTVL.

The chain couples TRBV7-8 to TRBJ1-6; D remains unclear. Germline CDR1 is SGHVS and CDR2 is FQNEAQ. Trimming took 7 bases from V and 5 from J, leaving 21 bases between them. The length of the CDR3 is 17 residues. The CDR3 is CASIPERVGYDNSPLHF. The CDR3 bases are TGTGCCAGCATCCCTGAGAGGGTGGGGTACGATAATTCACCCCTCCACTTT.

Written as DNA, the CDR3 is TGTGCCAGCAGCCCGGAGCAACTAGCAGATACGCAGTATTTT. It yields the protein CASSPEQLADTQYF. The V call is TRBV7-2, the J call TRBJ2-3, with a tentative D call TRBD2 (5 bases). The CDR3 is made up of 14 amino acids. V dropped 5 bases and J dropped 4 bases, with 13 bases sitting between them. The germline V gene has CDR1 SGHTA and CDR2 FQGNSA. The variable domain in full, with the rest retrieved from reference TRBV7-2 and TRBJ2-3, is GAGVSQSPSNKVTEKGKDVELRCDPISGHTALYWYRQSLGQGLEFLIYFQGNSAPDKSGLPSDRFSAERTGGSVSTLTIQRTQQEDSAVYLCASSPEQLADTQYFGPGTRLTVL.

A few counts support this clone. The rearrangement joins TRBV5-4 to TRBJ2-7; 8 nucleotides match TRBD1. Trimming cost V 2 bases and J 5 bases; bases outside gene matches: 3. Germline V lookup: CDR1 SGHNT, CDR2 YYREEE (reference sequence). This CDR3 region has 13 residues. This CDR3 is CASSFEQGDEQYF. Here the CDR3 DNA reads TGTGCCAGCAGCTTTGAACAGGGGGACGAGCAGTACTTC.

This chain joins TRBV6-5 and TRBJ1-1; D remains ambiguous. Germline lookup yields CDR1 MNHEY and CDR2 SVGAGI. This CDR3 region has 13 residues. V was pared by 4 bases and J by 1 base, with 7 bases between. CDR3: CASSFRTNTEAFF. In nucleotides, the CDR3 is TGTGCCAGCAGTTTTAGGACGAACACTGAAGCTTTCTTT.

This clone was detected a few times. The rearrangement joins TRBV27 to TRBJ2-5, with TRBD1 matching over 8 bases. The germline V gene encodes CDR1 MNHEY and CDR2 SMNVEV (reference sequence). V was clipped by 5 bases and J by 4 bases; unmatched bases: 12. The CDR3 length is 16 residues. The CDR3 DNA reads as TGTGCCAGCAGTCCCGCCGGACAGGGAATGGGAGAGACCCAGTACTTC. Protein product: CASSPAGQGMGETQYF.

The rearrangement joins TRBV29-1 to TRBJ2-4; D gene uncertain. Germline lookup yields CDR1 SQVTM and CDR2 ANQGSEA. This CDR3 is built from 11 residues. Trimming left V 0 bases short and J 7 bases short, with 4 bases between. The CDR3 protein is CSVEEGNIQYF. As DNA, the CDR3 is TGCAGCGTTGAAGAGGGCAACATTCAGTACTTC. Supplemented by reference TRBV29-1 and TRBJ2-4, the full variable domain reads SAVISQKPSRDICQRGTSLTIQCQVDSQVTMMFWYRQQPGQSLTLIATANQGSEATYESGFVIDKFPISRPNLTFSTLTVSNMSPEDSSIYLCSVEEGNIQYFGAGTRLSVL.

The chain uses TRBV5-1 and TRBJ1-6; D gene unclear. Germline V gene lookup returns CDR1 SGHRS and CDR2 YFSETQ. The CDR3 totals 15 residues. The germline V and J ends were trimmed by 2 bases and 6 bases, with 12 bases remaining between them. The CDR3 nucleotides are TGCGCCAGCAGCTTAACACAGCCACCTAATTCACCCCTCCACTTT. Translating gives CASSLTQPPNSPLHF.

V is TRBV19 and J is TRBJ2-1; the D gene is possibly TRBD1 (6 bases). V was cut by 5 bases and J by 8 bases, with 16 bases left in between. In germline, CDR1 is LNHDA, CDR2 SQIVND (reference sequence). The CDR3 extends over 14 amino acids. CDR3 loop: CASSSPFPGDEQFF. CDR3 sequence (DNA): TGTGCCAGTAGTTCCCCGTTCCCAGGGGATGAGCAGTTCTTC. Full variable domain (missing parts from reference TRBV19 and TRBJ2-1): DGGITQSPKYLFRKEGQNVTLSCEQNLNHDAMYWYRQDPGQGLRLIYYSQIVNDFQKGDIAEGYSVSREKKESFPLTVTSAQKNPTAFYLCASSSPFPGDEQFFGPGTRLTVL.

The sample holds a few counts of this clone. The V gene is TRBV6-6, the J gene TRBJ1-6; no definite D call. Germline V lookup: CDR1 MNHNY, CDR2 SVGAGI (reference sequence). The CDR3 is made up of 15 amino acids. The V end was cut by 5 bases, the J end by 9 bases, with 17 bases between. The CDR3 here is CASSAKTPGGSPLHF. CDR3 coding DNA: TGTGCCAGCAGTGCAAAGACGCCGGGCGGTTCACCCCTCCACTTT.

This clone was found a few times. The chain links TRBV5-1 to TRBJ1-1; no clear D. From germline, CDR1 is SGHRS and CDR2 YFSETQ. The CDR3 length is 15 residues. Trimming left V 0 bases short and J 0 bases short, with 9 bases between. CDR3 in DNA: TGCGCCAGCAGCTTGGGGGGATCCTTGAACACTGAAGCTTTCTTT. Protein: CASSLGGSLNTEAFF. Drawing the rest from reference TRBV5-1 and TRBJ1-1, the complete variable domain is KAGVTQTPRYLIKTRGQQVTLSCSPISGHRSVSWYQQTPGQGLQFLFEYFSETQRNKGNFPGRFSGRQFSNSRSEMNVSTLELGDSALYLCASSLGGSLNTEAFFGQGTRLTVV.

The chain carries TRBV9 and TRBJ1-6; D ambiguous. Germline lookup yields CDR1 SGDLS and CDR2 YYNGEE. The CDR3 covers 12 residues. Trimming cost V 3 bases and J 8 bases, with 6 bases left between them. CDR3 in amino acids: CASSGADSPLHF. The CDR3 DNA follows: TGTGCCAGCAGCGGGGCTGATTCACCCCTCCACTTT.